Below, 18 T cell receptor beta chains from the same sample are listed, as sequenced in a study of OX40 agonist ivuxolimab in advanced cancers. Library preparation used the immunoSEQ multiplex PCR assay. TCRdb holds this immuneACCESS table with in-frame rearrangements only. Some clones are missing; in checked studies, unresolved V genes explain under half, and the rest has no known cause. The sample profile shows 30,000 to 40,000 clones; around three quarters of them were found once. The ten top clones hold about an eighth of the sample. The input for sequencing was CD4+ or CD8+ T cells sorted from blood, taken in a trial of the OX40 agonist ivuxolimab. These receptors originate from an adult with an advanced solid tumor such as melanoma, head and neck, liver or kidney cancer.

The CDR3, as DNA: TGTGCCAGCAGCTTGTTTGGAGTTGGGGAGCAGTACTTC. It yields the protein CASSLFGVGEQYF. This rearrangement joins TRBV5-6 to TRBJ2-7; no reliable D call. Germline V gives CDR1 SGHDT, CDR2 YYEEEE. The CDR3 contains 13 residues. Trimming cost V 1 base and J 7 bases, with 12 bases left between them.

The DNA for the CDR3 is TGTGCCAGCAGCACCCCCGGGACAGGGTCTATGAACACTGAAGCTTTCTTT. Its translation: CASSTPGTGSMNTEAFF. This chain joins TRBV2 and TRBJ1-1; 9 bases are shared with TRBD1. Germline V gene data show CDR1 as SNHLY and CDR2 as FYNNEI. V was clipped by 6 bases and J by 0 bases; unmatched bases: 11. CDR3 size: 17 residues.

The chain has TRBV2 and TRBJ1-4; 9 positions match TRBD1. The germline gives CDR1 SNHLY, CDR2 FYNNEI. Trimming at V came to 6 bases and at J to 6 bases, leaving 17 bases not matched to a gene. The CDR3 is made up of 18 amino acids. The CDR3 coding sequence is TGTGCCAGCAGACGCTCTCTGGGACAGGGTTCTTGGGATGAAAAACTGTTTTTT. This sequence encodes CASRRSLGQGSWDEKLFF.

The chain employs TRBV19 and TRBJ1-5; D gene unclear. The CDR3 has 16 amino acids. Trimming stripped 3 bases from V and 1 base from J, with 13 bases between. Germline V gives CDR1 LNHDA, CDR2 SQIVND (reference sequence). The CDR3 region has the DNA TGTGCCAGTAGTATCCGCGGGGAGGGAAGCAATCAGCCCCAGCATTTT. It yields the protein CASSIRGEGSNQPQHF.

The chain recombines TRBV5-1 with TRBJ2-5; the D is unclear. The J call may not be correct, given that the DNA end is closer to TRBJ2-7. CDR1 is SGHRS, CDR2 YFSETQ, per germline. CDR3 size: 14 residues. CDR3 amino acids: CASRPSGPFYEQYF. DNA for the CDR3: TGCGCCAGCAGACCTTCAGGACCCTTCTACGAGCAGTACTTC.

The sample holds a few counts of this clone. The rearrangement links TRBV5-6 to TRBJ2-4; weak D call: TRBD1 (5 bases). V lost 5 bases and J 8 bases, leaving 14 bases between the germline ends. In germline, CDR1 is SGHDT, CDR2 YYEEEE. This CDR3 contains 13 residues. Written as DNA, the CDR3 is TGTGCCAGCAGTCTTGCAGGGTTAGACATTCAGTACTTC. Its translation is CASSLAGLDIQYF.

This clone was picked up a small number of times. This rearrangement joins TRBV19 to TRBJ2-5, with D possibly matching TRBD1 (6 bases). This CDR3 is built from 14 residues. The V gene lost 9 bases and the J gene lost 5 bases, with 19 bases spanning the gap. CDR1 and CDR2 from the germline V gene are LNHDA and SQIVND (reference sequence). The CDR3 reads CASPRGQGWETQYF. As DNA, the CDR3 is TGTGCCAGCCCCAGGGGCCAAGGATGGGAGACCCAGTACTTC.

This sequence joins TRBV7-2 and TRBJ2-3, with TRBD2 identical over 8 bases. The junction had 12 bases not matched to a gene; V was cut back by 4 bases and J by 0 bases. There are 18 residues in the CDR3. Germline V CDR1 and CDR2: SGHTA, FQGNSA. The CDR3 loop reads CASSSRQTGGVSTDTQYF. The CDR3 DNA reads TGTGCCAGCAGCTCCCGCCAGACCGGGGGGGTTAGCACAGATACGCAGTATTTT.

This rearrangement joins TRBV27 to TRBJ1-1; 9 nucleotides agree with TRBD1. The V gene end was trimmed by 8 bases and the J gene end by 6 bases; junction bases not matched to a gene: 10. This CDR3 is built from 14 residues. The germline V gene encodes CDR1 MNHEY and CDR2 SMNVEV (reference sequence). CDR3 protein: CASGTQGARAEAFF. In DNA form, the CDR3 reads TGTGCCAGCGGAACACAGGGGGCGCGGGCTGAAGCTTTCTTT.

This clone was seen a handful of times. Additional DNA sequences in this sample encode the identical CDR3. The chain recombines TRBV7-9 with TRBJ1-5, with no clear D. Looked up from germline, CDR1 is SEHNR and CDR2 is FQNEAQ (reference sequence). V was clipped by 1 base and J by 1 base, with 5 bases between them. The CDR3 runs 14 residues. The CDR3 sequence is CASSLVGSNQPQHF. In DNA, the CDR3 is TGTGCCAGCAGCTTAGTCGGCAGCAATCAGCCCCAGCATTTT. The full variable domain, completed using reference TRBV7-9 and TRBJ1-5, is DTGVSQNPRHKITKRGQNVTFRCDPISEHNRLYWYRQTLGQGPEFLTYFQNEAQLEKSRLLSDRFSAERPKGSFSTLEIQRTEQGDSAMYLCASSLVGSNQPQHFGDGTRLSIL.

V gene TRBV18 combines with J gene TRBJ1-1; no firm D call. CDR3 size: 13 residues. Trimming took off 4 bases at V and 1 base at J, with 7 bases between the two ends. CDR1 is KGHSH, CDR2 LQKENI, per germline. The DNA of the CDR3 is TGTGCCAGCTCACGGGATGGGAACACTGAAGCTTTCTTT. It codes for CASSRDGNTEAFF.

In DNA, the CDR3 is TGTGCCTGGAGTGCTCTTGGGGCAGGGGATTCACCCCTCCACTTT. Protein sequence: CAWSALGAGDSPLHF. The rearrangement joins TRBV30 to TRBJ1-6; D might be TRBD1 (6 bases). V lost 1 base and J lost 8, with 15 bases in between. The CDR3 has 15 amino acids. The germline CDR1 and CDR2 sequences are GTSNPN and SVGIG (reference sequence).

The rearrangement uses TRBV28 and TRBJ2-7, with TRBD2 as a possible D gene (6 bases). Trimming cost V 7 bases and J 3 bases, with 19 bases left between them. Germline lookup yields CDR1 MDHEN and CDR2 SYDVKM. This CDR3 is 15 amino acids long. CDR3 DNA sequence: TGTGCCAGCACCCCTGGGGGAGGCCAATTCTACGAGCAGTACTTC. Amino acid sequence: CASTPGGGQFYEQYF.

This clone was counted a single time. CDR3 nucleotide sequence: TGCGCCAGCAGCCCGGGTCCTCTTGAAGATCAGCCCCAGCATTTT. Translated, it gives CASSPGPLEDQPQHF. The J gene is TRBJ1-5, the V gene TRBV5-1; D gene ambiguous. V lost 4 bases to trimming and J lost 5 bases, with 16 bases between them. This CDR3 spans 15 amino acids. Per the germline V gene, CDR1 is SGHRS and CDR2 is YFSETQ.

DNA of the CDR3: TGTGCCTCTCGTGGGGTGTACTCTGGGGCCAACGTCCTGACTTTC. Translating it yields CASRGVYSGANVLTF. The chain links TRBV19 to TRBJ2-6, with no clear D. Trimming cost V 11 bases and J 0 bases, with 14 bases left between them. The germline CDR1 and CDR2 sequences are LNHDA and SQIVND (reference sequence). The CDR3 contains 15 residues.

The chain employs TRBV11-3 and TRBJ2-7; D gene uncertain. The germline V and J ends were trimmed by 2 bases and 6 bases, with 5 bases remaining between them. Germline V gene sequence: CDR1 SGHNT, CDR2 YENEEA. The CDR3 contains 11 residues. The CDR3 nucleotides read TGTGCCAGCAGCTTATCCCTCGAGCAGTACTTC. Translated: CASSLSLEQYF. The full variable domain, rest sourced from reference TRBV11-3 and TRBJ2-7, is EAGVVQSPRYKIIEKKQPVAFWCNPISGHNTLYWYLQNLGQGPELLIRYENEEAVDDSQLPKDRFSAERLKGVDSTLKIQPAELGDSAVYLCASSLSLEQYFGPGTRLTVT.

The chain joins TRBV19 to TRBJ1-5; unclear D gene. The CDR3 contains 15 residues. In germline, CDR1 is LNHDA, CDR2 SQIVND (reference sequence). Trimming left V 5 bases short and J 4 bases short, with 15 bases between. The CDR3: CASSPYTEKNQPQHF. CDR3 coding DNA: TGTGCCAGTAGTCCCTACACGGAAAAAAATCAGCCCCAGCATTTT.

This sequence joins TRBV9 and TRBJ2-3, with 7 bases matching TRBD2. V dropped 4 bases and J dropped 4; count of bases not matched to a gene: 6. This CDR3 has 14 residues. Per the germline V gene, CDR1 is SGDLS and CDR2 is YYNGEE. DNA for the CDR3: TGTGCCAGCAGCAGGCTGGGAGGGCCAGATACGCAGTATTTT. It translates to CASSRLGGPDTQYF.